The 8 T cell receptor beta chains given below trace back to one sample, sequenced in a study of cytomegalovirus exposure and HLA in healthy donors. Measured with immunoSEQ multiplex PCR; TCRdb has only the in-frame clones, and not every one. The sample consists of hundreds of thousands of clones, roughly 89% of them appearing once. The sample comprised PBMCs. Receptor source: a woman aged 18 to 35 in good health and CMV-seronegative.

The rearrangement uses TRBV7-9 and TRBJ2-7, with TRBD2 matching over 9 bases. Germline V lookup: CDR1 SEHNR, CDR2 FQNEAQ (reference sequence). J was trimmed by 7 bases and V by 2 bases; bases with no gene match: 6. This CDR3 spans 14 amino acids. The CDR3 nucleotides read TGTGCCAGCAGCTTATCTAGCGGGAAGCTGGAGCAGTACTTC. It translates to CASSLSSGKLEQYF.

The V and J genes are TRBV19 and TRBJ2-7; 7 bases line up with TRBD1. The germline gives CDR1 LNHDA, CDR2 SQIVND (reference sequence). CDR3 size: 14 residues. With V trimmed by 5 bases and J by 2 bases, 6 bases remained unmatched. The CDR3, as DNA: TGTGCCAGTAGTGACAGGGTAGGGACCTACGAGCAGTACTTC. This encodes CASSDRVGTYEQYF.

The J gene is TRBJ2-7, the V gene TRBV5-1, with TRBD2 matching over 13 bases. Germline-derived CDR1 and CDR2 are SGHRS and YFSETQ. V shed 5 bases, J shed 6 bases, and the junction held 5 bases outside the gene matches. The length of the CDR3 is 14 residues. The CDR3 here is CASRLAGGSVEQYF. CDR3 bases: TGCGCCAGCAGACTAGCGGGAGGGTCCGTCGAGCAGTACTTC. Drawing the rest from reference TRBV5-1 and TRBJ2-7, the complete variable domain is KAGVTQTPRYLIKTRGQQVTLSCSPISGHRSVSWYQQTPGQGLQFLFEYFSETQRNKGNFPGRFSGRQFSNSRSEMNVSTLELGDSALYLCASRLAGGSVEQYFGPGTRLTVT.

This clone occurred once. This sequence joins TRBV2 and TRBJ1-2; 12 bases align to TRBD1. Germline assignment: CDR1 SNHLY and CDR2 FYNNEI. CDR3 length equals 15 residues. With V trimmed by 10 bases and J by 4 bases, 10 bases remained unmatched. CDR3 loop: CATRDRGRLGYGYTF. The CDR3 coding sequence is TGTGCCACTAGGGACAGGGGGCGCTTAGGCTATGGCTACACCTTC.

The V gene is TRBV7-2, the J gene TRBJ2-7; maybe TRBD1 (5 bases). The CDR3 is 15 amino acids. The germline gives CDR1 SGHTA, CDR2 FQGNSA. Deletions cut 1 base from V and 3 bases from J, with 13 bases between. CDR3: CASSLGAGIGYEQYF. The CDR3 bases are TGTGCCAGCAGCTTAGGGGCAGGGATCGGCTACGAGCAGTACTTC.

The chain employs TRBV5-1 and TRBJ2-1; tentatively, D is TRBD2 (6 bases). The CDR3 is 16 residues long. Germline values: CDR1 SGHRS, CDR2 YFSETQ. V dropped 4 bases and J dropped 8 bases, with 22 bases sitting between them. CDR3 residues: CASSPGSFLWGDEQFF. CDR3 coding DNA: TGCGCCAGCAGCCCCGGCTCTTTCCTCTGGGGGGATGAGCAGTTCTTC.

The V and J genes are TRBV7-3 and TRBJ2-5; weak D call: TRBD1 (6 bases). The V gene lost 2 bases and the J gene lost 2 bases, with 6 bases spanning the gap. The CDR3 runs to 13 residues. Germline lookup yields CDR1 SGHTA and CDR2 FQGTGA. CDR3 sequence (DNA): TGTGCCAGCAGCTTAGGACAGCAAGAGACCCAGTACTTC. Encoded protein: CASSLGQQETQYF.

The chain recombines TRBV13 with TRBJ1-4; D not certain. V lost 2 bases and J lost 3, with 7 bases in between. The CDR3 is 14 amino acids. CDR1 and CDR2 from the germline V gene are PRHDT and FYEKMQ (reference sequence). The CDR3, as DNA: TGTGCCAGCAGCTTAAGCAAGTCTAATGAAAAACTGTTTTTT. This encodes CASSLSKSNEKLFF.